A selection of T cell receptor beta chains follows, all from one sample in a study of T cells and Merkel cell carcinoma outcomes. Method: immunoSEQ multiplex PCR; TCRdb's copy keeps in-frame clones and lacks some. The data hold roughly 570 clones, with approximately 93% observed a single time. The sequencing sample was made of tumor tissue from Merkel cell carcinoma. The receptors derive from a human donor with Merkel cell carcinoma. Both conserved end residues are part of each CDR3. The order of the fields is clone size, V gene, J gene, D gene, CDR3 DNA, CDR3 protein. D genes are given only for firm matches. For some rows the clone size is stated as once, few or many, or as a class when expanded; others skip it.

size: .
V: TRBV18
J: TRBJ1-1
D: .
DNA: TGTGCCAGCTCACTACTGCGGAACACTGAAGCTTTCTTT
CDR3: CASSLLRNTEAFF

size: .
V: TRBV30
J: TRBJ1-1
D: .
DNA: TGTGCCTGGAGTGGGGGGACCACTGAAGCTTTCTTT
CDR3: CAWSGGTTEAFF

size: .
V: TRBV11-3
J: TRBJ2-7
D: TRBD2
DNA: TGTGCCAGCAGCTTAGCAGCGGGGGGACCCTACGAGCAGTACTTC
CDR3: CASSLAAGGPYEQYF

size: .
V: TRBV7-9
J: TRBJ1-1
D: .
DNA: TGTGCCAGCAGCTTATCGGCGGGGGTGAACACTGAAGCTTTCTTT
CDR3: CASSLSAGVNTEAFF

size: .
V: TRBV29-1
J: TRBJ1-4
D: .
DNA: TGCAGCGTTGAAGATCCGACAGTCGCTGAAAAACTGTTTTTT
CDR3: CSVEDPTVAEKLFF

size: .
V: TRBV7-3
J: TRBJ2-5
D: TRBD1
DNA: TGTGCCAGCAGCCTGGGACAGGGAGAGACCCAGTACTTC
CDR3: CASSLGQGETQYF

size: .
V: TRBV13
J: TRBJ2-5
D: TRBD1
DNA: TGTGCCAGCAGCGCAGGGACAGGGTTTGAGACCCAGTACTTC
CDR3: CASSAGTGFETQYF

size: .
V: TRBV5-1
J: TRBJ2-1
D: .
DNA: TGCGCCAGCAGCTTGGAGCTGGCGACTGAGCAGTTCTTC
CDR3: CASSLELATEQFF

size: .
V: TRBV5-8
J: TRBJ1-5
D: TRBD1
DNA: TGTGCCAGCAGCCCCGGGACAGAGTTCAATCAGCCCCAGCATTTT
CDR3: CASSPGTEFNQPQHF

size: .
V: TRBV2
J: TRBJ1-2
D: .
DNA: TGTGCCAGCAGTGCTGGGGCTATGTTTGGCTACACCTTC
CDR3: CASSAGAMFGYTF

size: once
V: TRBV6-1
J: TRBJ1-5
D: .
DNA: TGTGCCAGCACCCCGTCTGCCGATAGCAATCAGCCCCAGCATTTT
CDR3: CASTPSADSNQPQHF

size: .
V: TRBV2
J: TRBJ1-5
D: .
DNA: TGTGCCAGCAGTGATCAGGGCGGGAATCAGCCCCAGCATTTT
CDR3: CASSDQGGNQPQHF

size: .
V: TRBV12-5
J: TRBJ1-2
D: .
DNA: TGTGCTAGTGGTTTGAAGGTGAACTATGGCTACACCTTC
CDR3: CASGLKVNYGYTF

size: .
V: TRBV7-2
J: TRBJ2-3
D: TRBD2
DNA: TGTGCCAGCAGCCCGGGACTAGCGGGGGGGCGGATCACAGATACGCAGTATTTT
CDR3: CASSPGLAGGRITDTQYF

size: .
V: TRBV15
J: TRBJ2-5
D: .
DNA: TGTGCCACCAGCACATCCGAGAGGCAGGAGACCCAGTACTTC
CDR3: CATSTSERQETQYF

size: .
V: TRBV9
J: TRBJ1-5
D: .
DNA: TGTGCCAGCCCCCTAACATATAGCAATCAGCCCCAGCATTTT
CDR3: CASPLTYSNQPQHF

size: .
V: TRBV4-3
J: TRBJ2-6
D: .
DNA: TGCGCCAGCAGCCAAGATGGGGGCGCTGGGGCCAACGTCCTGACTTTC
CDR3: CASSQDGGAGANVLTF

size: .
V: TRBV2
J: TRBJ2-1
D: TRBD2
DNA: TGTGCCAGCACGGGGCTAGCGGGCGACCTCTACTACAATGAGCAGTTCTTC
CDR3: CASTGLAGDLYYNEQFF

size: .
V: TRBV9
J: TRBJ2-3
D: TRBD2
DNA: TGTGCCAGCAGCTCTCGCGGTAGCGGGATAGGAGATACGCAGTATTTT
CDR3: CASSSRGSGIGDTQYF

size: .
V: TRBV7-9
J: TRBJ1-3
D: .
DNA: TGTGCCAGCAGCTTGCCAGTCTCTGGAAACACCATATATTTT
CDR3: CASSLPVSGNTIYF

size: once
V: TRBV5-1
J: TRBJ2-3
D: TRBD2
DNA: TGCGCCAGCAGCTCATTAGCGGGAGGCGGCACAGATACGCAGTATTTT
CDR3: CASSSLAGGGTDTQYF

size: few
V: TRBV9
J: TRBJ2-2
D: TRBD1
DNA: TGTGCCAGCAGCGTAGCCCGGGACAGCCAGAACACCGGGGAGCTGTTTTTT
CDR3: CASSVARDSQNTGELFF

size: .
V: TRBV5-6
J: TRBJ2-7
D: TRBD1
DNA: TGTGCCAGCAGCTCGATCCGGGACAGAGTAGAGCAGTACTTC
CDR3: CASSSIRDRVEQYF

size: .
V: TRBV19
J: TRBJ1-2
D: .
DNA: TGTGCCAGTAGTATCGGATGGCAGGGCAATTCTAACTATGGCTACACCTTC
CDR3: CASSIGWQGNSNYGYTF

size: .
V: TRBV7-9
J: TRBJ2-7
D: .
DNA: TGTGCCAGCAGCTTATGGCGATCCCCCTACGAGCAGTACTTC
CDR3: CASSLWRSPYEQYF

size: .
V: TRBV7-9
J: TRBJ2-6
D: .
DNA: TGTGCCAGCAGACCACTTCTAGCCTCCAAACCCTCTGGGGCCAACGTCCTGACTTTC
CDR3: CASRPLLASKPSGANVLTF

size: few
V: TRBV27
J: TRBJ1-1
D: .
DNA: TGTGCCAGCAGTTCACGGGTGAACACTGAAGCTTTCTTT
CDR3: CASSSRVNTEAFF

size: .
V: TRBV10-3
J: TRBJ2-1
D: .
DNA: TGTGCCATCGGAGAAGGAGGCGGGACCTCCTACAATGAGCAGTTCTTC
CDR3: CAIGEGGGTSYNEQFF

size: .
V: TRBV4-2
J: TRBJ2-6
D: .
DNA: TGTGCCAGCAGCGGAACTTGCAAAGGTTACAAGTCGGGCCAACGTCCTGACTTC
CDR3: CASSGTCKGYKSGQRPDF

size: .
V: TRBV2
J: TRBJ1-2
D: .
DNA: TGTGCCAGCACAGGGGCGGATGGCTACACCTTC
CDR3: CASTGADGYTF

size: .
V: TRBV14
J: TRBJ1-2
D: .
DNA: TGTGCTAGCAGCCAAGCGCAACTCCTCTATGGCTACACCTTC
CDR3: CASSQAQLLYGYTF

size: once
V: TRBV14
J: TRBJ1-1
D: TRBD1
DNA: TGTGCCAGCAGCCAAGTTACAGGGGTTGGCACTGAAGCTTTCTTT
CDR3: CASSQVTGVGTEAFF

size: .
V: TRBV9
J: TRBJ2-3
D: .
DNA: TGTGCCAGCAGCGCGGCAGATACGCAGTATTTT
CDR3: CASSAADTQYF